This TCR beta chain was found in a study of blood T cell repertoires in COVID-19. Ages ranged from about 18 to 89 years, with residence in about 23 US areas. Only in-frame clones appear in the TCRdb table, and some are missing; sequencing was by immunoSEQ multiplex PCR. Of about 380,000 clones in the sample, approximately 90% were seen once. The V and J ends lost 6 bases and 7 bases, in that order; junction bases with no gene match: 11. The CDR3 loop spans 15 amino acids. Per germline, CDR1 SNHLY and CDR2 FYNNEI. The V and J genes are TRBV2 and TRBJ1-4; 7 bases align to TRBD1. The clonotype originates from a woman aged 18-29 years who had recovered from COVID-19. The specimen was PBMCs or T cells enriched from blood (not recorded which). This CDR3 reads CASRITGARSEKLFF. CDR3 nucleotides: TGTGCCAGCAGGATTACAGGGGCGCGAAGTGAAAAACTGTTTTTT. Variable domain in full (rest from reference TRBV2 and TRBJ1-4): EPEVTQTPSHQVTQMGQEVILRCVPISNHLYFYWYRQILGQKVEFLVSFYNNEISEKSEIFDDQFSVERPDGSNFTLKIRSTKLEDSAMYFCASRITGARSEKLFFGSGTQLSVL.